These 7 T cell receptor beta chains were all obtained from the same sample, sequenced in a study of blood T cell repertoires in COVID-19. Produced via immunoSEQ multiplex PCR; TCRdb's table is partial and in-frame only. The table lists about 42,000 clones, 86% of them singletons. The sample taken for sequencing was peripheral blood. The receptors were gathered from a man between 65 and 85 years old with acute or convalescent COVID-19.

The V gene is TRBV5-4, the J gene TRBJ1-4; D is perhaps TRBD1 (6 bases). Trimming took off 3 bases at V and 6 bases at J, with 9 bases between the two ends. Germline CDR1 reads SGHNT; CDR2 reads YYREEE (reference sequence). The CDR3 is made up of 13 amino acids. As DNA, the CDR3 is TGTGCCAGCAGCTCCCGGACAGATGAAAAACTGTTTTTT. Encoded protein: CASSSRTDEKLFF.

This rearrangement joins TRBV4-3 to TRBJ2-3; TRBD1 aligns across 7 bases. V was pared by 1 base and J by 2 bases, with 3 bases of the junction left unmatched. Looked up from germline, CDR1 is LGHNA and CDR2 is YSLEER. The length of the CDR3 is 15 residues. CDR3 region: CASSQGQGPTDTQYF. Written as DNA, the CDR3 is TGCGCCAGCAGCCAAGGACAGGGTCCCACAGATACGCAGTATTTT.

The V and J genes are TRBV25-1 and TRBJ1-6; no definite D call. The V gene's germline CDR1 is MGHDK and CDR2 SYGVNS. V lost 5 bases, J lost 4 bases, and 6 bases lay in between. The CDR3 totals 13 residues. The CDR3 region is CASSSGYNSPLHF. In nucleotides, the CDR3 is TGTGCCAGCAGTTCCGGGTATAATTCACCCCTCCACTTT.

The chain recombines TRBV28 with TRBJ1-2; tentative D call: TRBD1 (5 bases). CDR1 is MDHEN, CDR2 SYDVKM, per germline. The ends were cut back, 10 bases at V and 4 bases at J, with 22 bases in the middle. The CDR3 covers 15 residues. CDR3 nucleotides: TGTGCCACTAACGTAGGACATTTCTACGGCTATGGCTACACCTTC. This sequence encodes CATNVGHFYGYGYTF.

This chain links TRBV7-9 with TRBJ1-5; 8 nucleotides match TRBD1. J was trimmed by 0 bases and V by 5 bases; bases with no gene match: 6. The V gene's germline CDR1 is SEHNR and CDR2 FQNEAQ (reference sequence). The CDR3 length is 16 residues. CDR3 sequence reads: CASSAGDRYSNQPQHF. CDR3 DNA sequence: TGTGCCAGCAGCGCGGGGGACAGGTATAGCAATCAGCCCCAGCATTTT.

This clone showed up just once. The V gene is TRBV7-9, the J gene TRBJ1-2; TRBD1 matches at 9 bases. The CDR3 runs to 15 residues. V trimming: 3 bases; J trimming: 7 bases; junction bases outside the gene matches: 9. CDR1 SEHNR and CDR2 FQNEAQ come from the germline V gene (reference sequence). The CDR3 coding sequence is TGTGCCAGCAGCTTCCTGGGACAGGGAAGTGGTGGCTACACCTTC. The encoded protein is CASSFLGQGSGGYTF.

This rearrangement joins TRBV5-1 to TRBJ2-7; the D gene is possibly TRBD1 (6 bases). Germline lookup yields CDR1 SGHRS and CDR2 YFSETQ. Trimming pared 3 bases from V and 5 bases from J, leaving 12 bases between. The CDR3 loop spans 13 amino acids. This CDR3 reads CASSWTASNEQYF. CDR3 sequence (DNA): TGCGCCAGCAGCTGGACAGCATCTAACGAGCAGTACTTC.